The rows below give T cell receptor beta chains drawn from one sample of a study of blood T cell repertoires in COVID-19. Profiled with immunoSEQ multiplex PCR; TCRdb holds only in-frame clones, not every one. The sample records over 150,000 clones, less than 95% being singletons. Sample: peripheral blood. These receptors all come from a man aged 25-45 years with COVID-19, enrolled during active disease. CDR3s leave out the opening cysteine and the closing phenylalanine or tryptophan. Each record gives: J gene, V gene, CDR3 protein.

J gene: TRBJ2-5
V gene: TRBV2
CDR3 protein: ASRLRWLETQY

J gene: TRBJ2-3
V gene: TRBV4-2
CDR3 protein: ASSQPTGGSDTQY

J gene: TRBJ2-1
V gene: TRBV3-1/TRBV3-2
CDR3 protein: ASSQPKAGGLYNEQF

J gene: TRBJ2-5
V gene: TRBV18
CDR3 protein: ASSPGLAPETQY

J gene: TRBJ2-7
V gene: TRBV4-1
CDR3 protein: ASSQDLATSGRYEQY

J gene: TRBJ2-7
V gene: TRBV2
CDR3 protein: ASSEGRGSYEQY

J gene: TRBJ1-3
V gene: TRBV19
CDR3 protein: ASSSPTAGPGNTIY

J gene: TRBJ1-2
V gene: TRBV21-1
CDR3 protein: ASSKQARGIYGYT

J gene: TRBJ2-7
V gene: TRBV19
CDR3 protein: ASSIDPSKRHSYEQY

J gene: TRBJ2-5
V gene: TRBV18
CDR3 protein: ASSPRLAEETQY

J gene: TRBJ1-3
V gene: TRBV5-6
CDR3 protein: ASSLSPRGNTIY

J gene: TRBJ2-7
V gene: TRBV4-1
CDR3 protein: ASSPFQGVTYEQY

J gene: TRBJ1-1
V gene: TRBV18
CDR3 protein: ASSRTGGANTEAF

J gene: TRBJ2-3
V gene: TRBV5-1
CDR3 protein: ASSSSGALPGADTQY

J gene: TRBJ1-2
V gene: TRBV7-9
CDR3 protein: ASSPLDTSYGYT

J gene: TRBJ2-2
V gene: TRBV11-3
CDR3 protein: ASSLDPTRGELF

J gene: TRBJ1-6
V gene: TRBV4-1
CDR3 protein: ASSQESQGQGNSPLH

J gene: TRBJ1-2
V gene: TRBV25-1
CDR3 protein: ASSAGQGVYT

J gene: TRBJ1-2
V gene: TRBV9
CDR3 protein: ASSDQGGYGYT

J gene: TRBJ1-3
V gene: TRBV9
CDR3 protein: ASSVPSAPQFNSGNTIY

J gene: TRBJ2-5
V gene: TRBV3-1/TRBV3-2
CDR3 protein: ASSQVLSGGEEETQY

J gene: TRBJ1-2
V gene: TRBV11-2
CDR3 protein: ASSLRTGRRGYT

J gene: TRBJ2-2
V gene: TRBV7-9
CDR3 protein: ASSSSSNTGELF

J gene: TRBJ2-1
V gene: TRBV27
CDR3 protein: ASRATGGDEQF

J gene: TRBJ1-5
V gene: TRBV3-1/TRBV3-2
CDR3 protein: ASSQDRQGQPQH

J gene: TRBJ1-2
V gene: TRBV5-1
CDR3 protein: ASTEQGTYGYT

J gene: TRBJ1-5
V gene: TRBV2
CDR3 protein: ASSEWGQLDQPQH

J gene: TRBJ1-1
V gene: TRBV10-3
CDR3 protein: AISESLRGEGAF

J gene: TRBJ2-1
V gene: TRBV3-1/TRBV3-2
CDR3 protein: ASSLGGGAGDEQF

J gene: TRBJ2-5
V gene: TRBV5-5
CDR3 protein: ASSSLIPGETQY